This TCR beta chain emerged from a study of blood T cell repertoires in COVID-19 (dated by TCRdb to between 2020 and 2021). In terms of the full investigation: Collaborator samples came from the United States, Italy and Spain and covered acute and convalescent phases of COVID-19. The material from the prospective study consisted of cDNA or gDNA derived from T cells, B-cell-depleted T cells, or PBMCs. Deeply sampled blood TCRbeta repertoires from subjects exposed to, actively infected with, or recovered from COVID-19 were included in the dataset. The repertoires were released in a freely available public database intended as a resource for research on the immune response to SARS-CoV-2. Samples were obtained from the ongoing ImmuneRACE study (first 160 participants) and from 1,000 to 1,500 subjects provided by 6 global collaborators. Nearly every sample came with metadata listing a de-identified subject ID, COVID-19 status, age in years and sex. Where available, HLA class I and class II types were taken from metadata supplied by the sample provider and were not determined by assay-based typing. The investigation overall reported the following: The quantity of clinical and demographic metadata differed by source and by participant and was supplied without curation.

TCRbeta CDR3 regions were amplified from genomic DNA using the immunoSEQ Assay, a bias-controlled multiplex PCR. On the study's bioinformatics: Nucleated cell counts per sample were estimated from amplification of reference gene primers within the assay. To quantify the absolute abundance of each unique TCRbeta CDR3 rearrangement, sequence reads were collapsed and filtered. For each sample, productive Simpson clonality was calculated as the square root of Simpson's diversity index over productive rearrangements. This immuneACCESS table, as held by TCRdb, lists in-frame sequences with V and J called but not all clones. Of the missing ones, under half trace to an unresolved V gene in checked studies; the others have no known cause. From that table come the V and J calls and clone size; the DNA was used to work out D and trimming. Present in this sample are some 190,000 clones, approximately 85% of which were seen just once. The ten largest clones represent approximately 7% of the sample.

For this clone: Its specific antigen is unknown. Nothing much larger sits one base from this clone, and base qualities are not available.

One collaborating source in Seattle enrolled patients while the patients were actively infected and followed the patients over time throughout the course of disease. Collaborating institutions collected whole blood in K2EDTA tubes following their own protocols. Collaborator samples were shipped for TCRbeta analysis as frozen whole blood, isolated PBMCs, or DNA extracted from either sample type. Sequencing was carried out using peripheral blood. This receptor was taken from a man older than 75 with COVID-19, enrolled during active disease.

The CDR3 in this case is CASSYGTGGQPQHF. The nucleotide sequence reads as follows: TGCGCCAGCAGCTATGGGACAGGGGGACAGCCCCAGCATTTT. In this chain, TRBV5-1 is recombined with TRBJ1-5; 11 of the junction bases match TRBD1. Trimming removed 3 bases from V and 7 bases from J; the gene matches leave 3 bases unexplained. Its CDR3 holds 14 amino acids, cysteine through phenylalanine. Only the CDR3 portion is preserved as DNA: 42 bases, with reading frame beginning at the first base. CDR1 and CDR2 are read off the germline V gene as SGHRS and YFSETQ.